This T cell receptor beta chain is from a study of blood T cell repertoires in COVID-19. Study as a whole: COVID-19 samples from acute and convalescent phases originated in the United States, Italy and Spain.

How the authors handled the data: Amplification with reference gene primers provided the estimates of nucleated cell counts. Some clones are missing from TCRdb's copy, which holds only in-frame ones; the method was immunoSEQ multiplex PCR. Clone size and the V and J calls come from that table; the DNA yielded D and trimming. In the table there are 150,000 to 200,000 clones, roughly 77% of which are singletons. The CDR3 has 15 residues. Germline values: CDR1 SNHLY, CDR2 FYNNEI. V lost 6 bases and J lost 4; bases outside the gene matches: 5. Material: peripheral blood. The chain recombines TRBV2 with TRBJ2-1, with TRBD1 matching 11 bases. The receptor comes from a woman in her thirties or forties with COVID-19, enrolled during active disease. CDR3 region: CASRGGQGAYNEQFF. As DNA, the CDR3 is TGTGCCAGCAGGGGTGGACAGGGGGCTTACAATGAGCAGTTCTTC.